These 10 T cell receptor beta chains share one sample of origin, sequenced in a study of T cells in Graves' hyperthyroidism and ophthalmopathy. It was RNA transcripts that yielded the amplified TCR beta CDR3 regions. The HTBI primer set drove a first-round RT-PCR of the TCR CDR3. TCRdb recomputed calls from the multiplex PCR reads with MiXCR, one row per CDR3 protein. The table includes around 540,000 distinct CDR3 sequences, around 45% detected once. Sequenced sample: peripheral blood or thyroid tissue (not recorded which). These receptors were taken from a young woman with Graves' hyperthyroidism.

This clonotype was recorded a few times. The CDR3 spells CASSTYTGTATNEKLFF. CDR3 coding DNA: TGTGCCAGCAGCACCTACACGGGAACTGCAACTAATGAAAAACTGTTTTTT. The chain is built from TRBV7-2 and TRBJ1-4, with D uncertain. The CDR3 consists of 17 residues. Germline V gene data show CDR1 as SGHTA and CDR2 as FQGNSA. The V gene lost 5 bases and the J gene lost 0 bases, with 16 bases spanning the gap.

A single count supports this clonotype. A read error may explain this, as a much larger clone is one base away. V usage is TRBV7-9 and J usage is TRBJ2-5; D not resolved. The CDR3 contains 12 residues. The germline V gene has CDR1 SEHNR and CDR2 FQNEAQ (reference sequence). The CDR3 sequence is CAGSLNAETQYF. The DNA of the CDR3 is TGTGCCGGCAGCTTGAATGCAGAGACCCAGTACTTC. Full variable domain (outside the CDR3, taken from reference TRBV7-9 and TRBJ2-5): DTGVSQNPRHKITKRGQNVTFRCDPISEHNRLYWYRQTLGQGPEFLTYFQNEAQLEKSRLLSDRFSAERPKGSFSTLEIQRTEQGDSAMYLCAGSLNAETQYFGPGTRLLVL.

The chain is built from TRBV19 and TRBJ2-7, with D perhaps TRBD2 (5 bases). The CDR3 consists of 15 residues. Germline CDR1 reads LNHDA; CDR2 reads SQIVND (reference sequence). Trimming removed 7 bases at V and 0 bases at J, with 16 bases between. The CDR3, as DNA: TGTGCCAGTATGATATCCGGCGGGCCCTCCTACGAGCAGTACTTC. It yields the protein CASMISGGPSYEQYF.

This clonotype appeared many times. The chain employs TRBV29-1 and TRBJ1-2; no reliable D call. Deletions cut 4 bases from V and 6 bases from J, with 3 bases between. The CDR3 loop spans 9 amino acids. Germline lookup yields CDR1 SQVTM and CDR2 ANQGSEA. The CDR3 DNA sequence: TGCAGCGTTGGAGATGGCTACACCTTC. Translated: CSVGDGYTF.

This clonotype was picked up many times. In DNA, the CDR3 is TGTGCCAGCAGCTTGGGGTACACCGGGGAGCTGTTTTTT. It encodes CASSLGYTGELFF. The chain is built from TRBV7-3 and TRBJ2-2; D is undetermined. Germline values: CDR1 SGHTA, CDR2 FQGTGA. Trimming shortened V by 3 bases and J by 3 bases, and 5 bases separated the two germline ends. CDR3 length equals 13 residues. Using reference TRBV7-3 and TRBJ2-2 for the parts outside the CDR3, the full variable domain is GAGVSQTPSNKVTEKGKYVELRCDPISGHTALYWYRQSLGQGPEFLIYFQGTGAADDSGLPNDRFFAVRPEGSVSTLKIQRTERGDSAVYLCASSLGYTGELFFGEGSRLTVL.

This clonotype was found a few times. The chain is built from TRBV14 and TRBJ1-3; no definite D call. The CDR3 consists of 14 residues. Germline lookup yields CDR1 SGHDN and CDR2 FVKESK. Trimming cost V 6 bases and J 0 bases, with 9 bases left between them. The CDR3 DNA reads TGTGCCAGCAGGGCATCGAGCTCTGGAAACACCATATATTTT. It encodes CASRASSSGNTIYF.

This clonotype was found once. The chain employs TRBV10-3 and TRBJ1-1; D not resolved. The CDR3 sequence is 12 residues long. The germline V gene encodes CDR1 ENHRY and CDR2 SYGVKD. CDR3 protein: CASEGLNTEAFF. The CDR3 coding sequence is TGTGCGTCCGAGGGCCTGAACACTGAAGCTTTCTTT.

The CDR3 here is CASSEPRVSQGEQYF. The CDR3 coding sequence is TGTGCCAGCAGCGAACCGAGGGTTTCCCAGGGGGAGCAGTACTTC. The chain joins TRBV7-9 to TRBJ2-7, with a tentative D call TRBD1 (6 bases). CDR1 and CDR2 from the germline V gene are SEHNR and FQNEAQ (reference sequence). The ends were cut back, 5 bases at V and 7 bases at J, with 21 bases in the middle. The CDR3 loop spans 15 amino acids.

The chain combines TRBV29-1 with TRBJ1-1; the D is unclear. The CDR3 consists of 12 residues. The V gene lost 1 base and the J gene lost 10 bases, with 13 bases spanning the gap. CDR1 SQVTM and CDR2 ANQGSEA come from the germline V gene. The CDR3 DNA sequence: TGCAGCGTTGAAGGGGGAGGAAATGGAGCTTTCTTT. As protein: CSVEGGGNGAFF.

This clonotype showed up many times. V gene TRBV7-2 combines with J gene TRBJ1-1; D gene uncertain. V shed 5 bases and J shed 5 bases, with 12 bases lying between them. The CDR3 length is 13 residues. Germline lookup yields CDR1 SGHTA and CDR2 FQGNSA. The CDR3 loop is CASSPLWGTEAFF. The CDR3, as DNA: TGTGCCAGCAGCCCCCTGTGGGGAACTGAAGCTTTCTTT.